This T cell receptor beta chain was retrieved from a study of beta chain features in type 1 diabetes. At the level of the study: Comparable age, gender and cell yields were observed in patients relative to healthy donors.

Trimming left V 0 bases short and J 2 bases short, with 16 bases between. From germline, CDR1 is SGHRS and CDR2 YFSETQ. The CDR3 contains 17 residues. What was sequenced were expressed TCRB transcripts, since all of the isolated RNA had been reverse transcribed. Clones were sequenced by immunoSEQ multiplex PCR, and TCRdb holds only the in-frame ones, with some missing. This table has approximately 730,000 clones, around an eighth appearing once. The study, taken as a whole, reports: The question left open here concerned HLA type influencing TCRB rearrangement. Shorter TCRB CDR3s, moderately but significantly so, marked every one of the four CD4+ subsets in Type 1 diabetes patients.

This clone has just a few counts. Its antigen is still unknown. It was via CD45RO/CCR7/CD25/CD127/CD95/CD27 that CD4+ naive, central memory, regulatory and stem cell-like memory cells were sorted. The receptor comes from a man younger than 35 with type 1 diabetes. The chain couples TRBV5-1 to TRBJ2-3, with unresolved D. Sample: naive CD4+ T cells from blood. CDR3 amino acids: CASSLGKAGSSTDTQYF. The CDR3 coding sequence is TGCGCCAGCAGCTTGGGAAAGGCAGGTTCTTCCACAGATACGCAGTATTTT.